This TCR beta chain was obtained from a study of blood T cell repertoires in COVID-19. From germline, CDR1 is SGHTA and CDR2 FQGNSA. This CDR3 comprises 17 residues. J lost 10 bases, V lost 0 bases, and 10 bases had no gene match. As processed by the authors: Cell counts per sample came from amplifying reference gene primers. This table comes from immunoSEQ multiplex PCR, and its TCRdb copy is limited to in-frame clones, with some not included. V, J and clone size derive from that table, while D and trimming were established from the DNA sequence. The sample has 150,000 to 160,000 clones, about four fifths seen once; the top ten hold over 0.5%.

Material: peripheral blood. The TCR originated in a man aged 55 to 70 with acute or convalescent COVID-19. This chain uses TRBV7-2 with TRBJ2-5; 14 bases agree with TRBD2. The CDR3 DNA reads as TGTGCCAGCAGCTTAGCGCCGGGACTAGCGGGAGAGGAAAGCCAGTACTTC. Translation gives CASSLAPGLAGEESQYF.